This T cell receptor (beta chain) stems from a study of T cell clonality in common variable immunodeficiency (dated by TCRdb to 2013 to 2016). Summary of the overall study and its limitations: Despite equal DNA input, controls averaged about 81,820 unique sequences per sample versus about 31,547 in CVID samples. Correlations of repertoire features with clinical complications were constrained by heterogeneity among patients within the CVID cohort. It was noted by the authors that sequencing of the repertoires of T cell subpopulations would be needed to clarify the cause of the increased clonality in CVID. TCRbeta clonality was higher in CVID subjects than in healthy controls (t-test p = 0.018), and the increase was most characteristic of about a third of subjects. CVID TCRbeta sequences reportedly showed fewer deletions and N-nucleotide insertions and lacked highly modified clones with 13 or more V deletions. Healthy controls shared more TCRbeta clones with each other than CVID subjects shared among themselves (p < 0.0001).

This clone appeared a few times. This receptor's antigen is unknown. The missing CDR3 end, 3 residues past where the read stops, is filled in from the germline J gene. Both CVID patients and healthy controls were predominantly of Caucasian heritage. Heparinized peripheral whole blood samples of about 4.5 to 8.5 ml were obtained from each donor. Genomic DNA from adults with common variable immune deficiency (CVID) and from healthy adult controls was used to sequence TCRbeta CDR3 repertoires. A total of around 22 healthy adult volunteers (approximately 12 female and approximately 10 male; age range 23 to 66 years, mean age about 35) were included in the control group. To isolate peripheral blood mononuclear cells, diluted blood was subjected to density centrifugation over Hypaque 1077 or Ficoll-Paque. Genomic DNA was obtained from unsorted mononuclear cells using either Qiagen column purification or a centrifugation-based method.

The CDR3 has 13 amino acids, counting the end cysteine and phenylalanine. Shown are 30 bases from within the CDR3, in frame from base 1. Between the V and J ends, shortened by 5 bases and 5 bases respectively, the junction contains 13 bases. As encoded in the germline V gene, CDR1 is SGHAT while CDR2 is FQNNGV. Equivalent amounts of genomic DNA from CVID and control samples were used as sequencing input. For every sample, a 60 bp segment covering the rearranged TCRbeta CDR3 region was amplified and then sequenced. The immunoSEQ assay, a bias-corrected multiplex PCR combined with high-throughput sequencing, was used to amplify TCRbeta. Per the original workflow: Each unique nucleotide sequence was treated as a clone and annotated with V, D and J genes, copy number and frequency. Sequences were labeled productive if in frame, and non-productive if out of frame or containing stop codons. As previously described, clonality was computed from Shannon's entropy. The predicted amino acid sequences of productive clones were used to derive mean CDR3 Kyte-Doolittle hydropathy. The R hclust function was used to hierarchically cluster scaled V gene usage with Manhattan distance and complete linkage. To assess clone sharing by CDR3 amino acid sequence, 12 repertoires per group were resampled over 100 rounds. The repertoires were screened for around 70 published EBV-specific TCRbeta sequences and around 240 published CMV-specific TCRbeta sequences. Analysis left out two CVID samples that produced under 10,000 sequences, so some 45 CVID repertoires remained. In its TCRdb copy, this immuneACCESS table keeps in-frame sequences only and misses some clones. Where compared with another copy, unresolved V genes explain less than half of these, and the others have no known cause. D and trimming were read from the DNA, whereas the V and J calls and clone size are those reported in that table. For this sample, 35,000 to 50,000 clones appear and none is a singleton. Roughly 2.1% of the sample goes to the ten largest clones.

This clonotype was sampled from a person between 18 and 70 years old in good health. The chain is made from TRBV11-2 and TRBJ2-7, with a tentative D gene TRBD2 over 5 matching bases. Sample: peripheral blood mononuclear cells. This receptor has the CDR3 CASSRVGGDEQYF. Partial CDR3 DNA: TGTGCCAGCAGCCGGGTAGGAGGAGACGAG.